The text below deals with one TCR beta chain. What antigen it recognizes has not been identified. The sample holds no much larger clone one base away, and base qualities are not on file. The sample is drawn from a study of T cell responses to AZD1222 COVID-19 vaccine (dated by TCRdb to the early 2020s). Some background on the complete study: AZD1222 recipients with second doses at about 4 weeks or about 12 weeks were pooled, because spike-specific TCR depth and breadth did not differ between schedules. Trial participants were enrolled into age subgroups of 18-55, 56-69 and 70-plus years, which contained 148, 28 and 57 TCR-sequenced participants, respectively. A total of 233 trial participants underwent TCR sequencing, of whom roughly 210 received two doses of AZD1222 and about 25 received two doses of the MenACWY control vaccine.

The CDR3 regions of human TCRbeta chains were subjected to immunosequencing. Per the source publication's procedure: Repertoire TCRs were matched against a reference library of SARS-CoV-2-specific TCRs generated with the MIRA antigen-specificity platform. Breadth meant the fraction of unique TCRs that were SARS-CoV-2-associated, whereas depth meant the fraction of total T cells that were SARS-CoV-2-associated. Each spike-specific TCR was assigned to its reactive spike region and to a CD4 or CD8 class using the MIRA data. Log10-transformed breadth and depth values were compared by one-way ANOVA with Sidak's multiple comparisons tests. Here the immuneACCESS table is served through TCRdb, limited to in-frame sequences with V and J called. Missing clones are a known gap in these copies; in checked studies unresolved V genes cover under half, and the rest lacks a known reason. That table supplies the V and J calls and clone size; D and trimming were determined from the DNA. Across this sample there are around 180,000 clones, with almost 95% seen only once. More than 9% of the sample is taken by the ten largest.

What the time point label conveys for this sample: baseline before first vaccination. The vaccinee samples were drawn from two UK trials, COV001 and COV002, one of which was a single-blind randomized controlled phase 2/3 trial testing AZD1222 (ChAdOx1 nCoV-19) in healthy adults. For TCRbeta chain sequencing, PBMC samples from trial participants were taken at day 0 and at day 28 after the second dose. Broad study findings and their caveats: Because no day 14 peak-response samples were available, the repertoires could be characterized only after the peak T cell response. Participants were mostly white British and included more females than males, and it was suggested by the authors that clonal diversity may have been underestimated. Nearly half of unique spike-specific TCRs reportedly recognized epitopes outside regions mutated in the B.1.351 and B.1.1.7 variants. The whole spike protein was spanned by vaccine-associated CD4 TCRs, and dominant responses were seen in regions 160-218 and 743-854. Conclusions about previously exposed vaccinees were limited because only six AZD1222 recipients were SARS-CoV-2 seropositive at baseline. In the small 56-69-year group, the increase in depth fell short of significance, most likely because of low power. After two AZD1222 doses, spike-specific TCR breadth and depth were significantly higher than at day 0 and than in MenACWY recipients.

Including the terminal cysteine and phenylalanine, the CDR3 comprises 15 residues. The only DNA kept is the CDR3, 45 bases in frame from the first base. The germline V gene specifies MNHEY as CDR1 and SVGEGT as CDR2. The junction carries 13 bases between V and J, which are trimmed by 4 bases and 2 bases respectively. This TCR derives from an adult in good health. This receptor chain uses TRBV6-2 or TRBV6-3 and TRBJ2-3, with a weak D call of TRBD1 (6 bases match). The specimen was peripheral blood, collected on day 0 of AZD1222 vaccination. The DNA sequence follows: TGTGCCAGCAGTTCCTACGGACAGTACACAGATACGCAGTATTTT. Its protein reads: CASSSYGQYTDTQYF.